Reported below is one T cell receptor beta chain. The target antigen is unknown. This entry comes from a study of T cell responses to AZD1222 COVID-19 vaccine. Study-wide results and caveats: Recipients of two AZD1222 doses showed rising Spike-specific TCR breadth and depth. There were mostly white British donors and more females than males, and clonal diversity was possibly underestimated.

Germline V CDR1 and CDR2: LGHNA, YSLEER. The length of the CDR3 is 16 residues. Between the trimmed V and J ends, which lost 0 bases and 7 bases, there was a span of 15 bases. Sequencing was performed with immunoSEQ multiplex PCR; in TCRdb, only in-frame clones are kept and a portion is missing. This sample has 110,000 to 150,000 clones, with 93% found just once. This clonotype originated in an adult in good health. J is TRBJ2-2 and V is TRBV4-3, with D perhaps being TRBD1 or TRBD2 (6 bases each). The sample here was peripheral blood, taken on day 0 of AZD1222 vaccination. The CDR3 DNA sequence: TGCGCCAGCAGCCAAGATGTTCGGGGGCGGGGCGGGGAGCTGTTTTTT. Its protein product is CASSQDVRGRGGELFF.